This T cell receptor beta chain appears in the sequencing data of a study of T cells in Graves' hyperthyroidism and ophthalmopathy. Study-wide background: Peripheral blood was obtained at initial diagnosis, preceding any treatment. Study observations and caveats: The blood repertoire included most of the expanded thyroid clonotypes above 0.001.

Amplification targeted TCR beta CDR3 regions from RNA transcripts. The HTBI primer set served for first-round RT-PCR of the TCR CDR3. MiXCR was run by TCRdb on the multiplex PCR reads, yielding one entry per CDR3 protein. Altogether more than 300,000 distinct CDR3 sequences are present, approximately 14% being singletons, with the ten largest covering around 20%. CDR1 and CDR2 from the germline V gene are SNHLY and FYNNEI. This CDR3 is 13 amino acids long. The germline V and J ends were trimmed by 5 bases and 5 bases, with 13 bases remaining between them. This clonotype has ten or more counts. Its target is not known.

The sequenced sample consisted of blood. This chain connects TRBV2 to TRBJ2-7; weak D call: TRBD2 (6 bases). This sequence originates from a woman aged 25 to 39 with Graves' ophthalmopathy. The CDR3 sequence: CASSLGASDEQYF. In nucleotides, the CDR3 is TGTGCCAGCAGTTTAGGGGCTAGCGACGAGCAGTACTTC.